These 31 T cell receptor beta chains came from one sample sequenced in a study of breast tumors, draining lymph nodes, adjacent tissues listed by TCRdb under 2016. The library was built by means of multiplex PCR. Sequenced using an Illumina HiSeq 2000. TCRdb reprocessing: public reads trimmed at Q25 with fastp, clones called with MiXCR, in-frame beta chains kept. Every entry covers one CDR3 protein and lists the most common genes and DNA from its rows. The sample has more than 50,000 distinct CDR3 sequences on record, approximately 40% of them singletons. The ten largest account for approximately 8.7% of the sample. Sequenced material: breast tumor tissue. The receptors shown here come from a female donor with breast cancer. Some clones in this sample may be carry-over from other donors' samples.

This clonotype came up many times. Possible read error: a much larger clone is one base away. The rearrangement joins TRBV12-3 or TRBV12-4 to TRBJ2-7; TRBD2 might be the D (6 bases). Trimming took off 6 bases at V and 4 bases at J, with 10 bases between the two ends. This CDR3 contains 12 residues. Here the CDR3 reads CASSNGGYEQYF. Here the CDR3 DNA reads TGTGCCAGCAGCAACGGGGGTTACGAGCAGTACTTC.

The sample holds a few counts of this clonotype. The chain combines TRBV5-5 with TRBJ1-1; possible D gene TRBD1, 5 bases. Germline values: CDR1 SGHKS, CDR2 YYEKEE (reference sequence). CDR3 length equals 16 residues. Trimming took off 1 base at V and 1 base at J, with 14 bases between the two ends. CDR3 region: CASSLKFTGKNTEAFF. The CDR3 coding sequence is TGTGCCAGCAGCTTGAAGTTTACAGGAAAGAACACTGAAGCTTTCTTT.

The V gene is TRBV29-1, the J gene TRBJ2-6, with D unclear. V dropped 5 bases and J dropped 4 bases, with 9 bases sitting between them. The CDR3 runs 13 residues. CDR1 and CDR2 (germline): SQVTM, ANQGSEA. CDR3 loop: CSVKSRGANVLTF. The DNA for the CDR3 is TGCAGCGTTAAATCGAGGGGGGCCAACGTCCTGACTTTC.

The chain uses TRBV24-1 and TRBJ2-3; D is ambiguous. The CDR3 is 13 residues long. Per the germline V gene, CDR1 is KGHDR and CDR2 is SFDVKD. V was shortened by 10 bases and J by 6 bases, with 16 bases between the two germline ends. The CDR3 nucleotides read TGTGCCACAGATGACCTGGCCTCGGATACGCAGTATTTT. Amino acids: CATDDLASDTQYF.

This clonotype was observed many times. The V gene is TRBV12-3 or TRBV12-4, the J gene TRBJ1-5, with a weak D call TRBD1 (5 bases). This CDR3 is built from 15 residues. Between the trimmed V and J ends, which lost 2 bases and 2 bases, there was a span of 10 bases. The CDR3: CASSLSGPGNQPQHF. The CDR3, as DNA: TGTGCCAGCAGTTTATCAGGGCCTGGCAATCAGCCCCAGCATTTT.

This chain connects TRBV7-2 to TRBJ1-6; 7 bases align to TRBD1. The germline CDR1 and CDR2 sequences are SGHTA and FQGNSA. There are 14 residues in the CDR3. Trimming at V came to 5 bases and at J to 7 bases, leaving 5 bases not matched to a gene. In DNA form, the CDR3 reads TGTGCCAGCAGCAGTCCGGGACAGAATTCACCCCTCCACTTT. It yields the protein CASSSPGQNSPLHF.

As to this clonotype: Since a much larger clone is just one base distant, this may be a read error. This chain joins TRBV5-4 and TRBJ2-2; D gene uncertain. The CDR3 runs 17 residues. V was cut by 4 bases and J by 0 bases, with 16 bases left in between. Germline assignment: CDR1 SGHNT and CDR2 YYREEE (reference sequence). The CDR3 region is CASSAIDTGPNTGELFF. CDR3 sequence (DNA): TGTGCCAGCAGCGCCATCGACACGGGTCCGAACACCGGGGAGCTGTTTTTT.

This clonotype was counted many times. The genes are TRBV2 and TRBJ2-7, with unresolved D. Germline loops: CDR1 SNHLY, CDR2 FYNNEI. Trimming stripped 4 bases from V and 2 bases from J, with 3 bases between. This CDR3 has 11 residues. CDR3 coding DNA: TGTGCCAGCAGTGCCGCCTACGAGCAGTACTTC. Protein product: CASSAAYEQYF.

This clonotype was picked up many times. The chain is built from TRBV20-1 and TRBJ2-1, with 10 bases identical to TRBD1. The CDR3 is 14 amino acids. Germline CDR1 is DFQATT and CDR2 is SNEGSKA (reference sequence). V lost 6 bases to trimming and J lost 15 bases; unmatched junction nucleotides: 17. This chain's CDR3 is CSAGNRDRGSRGFF. The DNA of the CDR3 is TGCAGTGCCGGGAACCGGGACAGGGGATCCAGGGGGTTCTTC.

Worth noting for this clonotype: This may be a read error, as it is one base from a much larger clone. The CDR3 DNA sequence: TGTGCCACTGGGACAGGCTTGAACACTGAAGCTTTCTTT. It yields the protein CATGTGLNTEAFF. This chain uses TRBV25-1 with TRBJ1-1; the match to TRBD1 covers 8 bases. CDR3 size: 13 residues. Germline V gene sequence: CDR1 MGHDK, CDR2 SYGVNS. J was trimmed by 0 bases and V by 10 bases; bases with no gene match: 4. Based on the CDR3 plus reference TRBV25-1 and TRBJ1-1, the full variable domain is EADIYQTPRYLVIGTGKKITLECSQTMGHDKMYWYQQDPGMELHLIHYSYGVNSTEKGDLSSESTVSRIRTEHFPLTLESARPSHTSQYLCATGTGLNTEAFFGQGTRLTVV.

The chain recombines TRBV2 with TRBJ1-4; D might be TRBD1 (6 bases). The CDR3 spans 14 residues. Germline loops: CDR1 SNHLY, CDR2 FYNNEI. The ends were cut back, 8 bases at V and 0 bases at J, with 10 bases in the middle. As DNA, the CDR3 is TGTGCCAGCCGGGACACCACAACTAATGAAAAACTGTTTTTT. It yields the protein CASRDTTTNEKLFF.

This clonotype has at least ten counts. This chain joins TRBV5-6 and TRBJ2-5, with D perhaps TRBD1 or TRBD2 (5 bases each). The V end lost 6 bases, the J end lost 0 bases, and 12 bases lay between the germline ends. The CDR3 spans 14 residues. CDR1 is SGHDT and CDR2 is YYEEEE in the germline V gene. The CDR3 DNA reads TGTGCCAGCACGGGACGTCAGTACCAAGAGACCCAGTACTTC. Protein: CASTGRQYQETQYF.

This clonotype occurred many times. The chain couples TRBV6-5 to TRBJ2-7; unclear D gene. Germline V gene data show CDR1 as MNHEY and CDR2 as SVGAGI. This CDR3 contains 12 residues. V gave up 6 bases and J gave up 4 bases, with 10 bases separating them. Here the CDR3 reads CASRGIRYEQYF. CDR3 DNA sequence: TGTGCCAGCAGGGGGATTAGGTACGAGCAGTACTTC.

This clonotype is categorized as medium-sized. The gene calls are TRBV2 and TRBJ1-4; TRBD1 aligns across 8 bases. CDR1 SNHLY and CDR2 FYNNEI come from the germline V gene. This CDR3 contains 15 residues. After removal of 1 base from V and 8 bases from J, the junction contained 6 bases not matched to a gene. The CDR3 coding sequence is TGTGCCAGCAGTGAAGGACAGGGGAGGTTGGAAAAACTGTTTTTT. Translation: CASSEGQGRLEKLFF.

The rearrangement links TRBV7-2 to TRBJ2-3; TRBD2 aligns across 7 bases. CDR1 and CDR2 from the germline V gene are SGHTA and FQGNSA. The V gene end was trimmed by 5 bases and the J gene end by 0 bases; junction bases not matched to a gene: 8. CDR3 size: 16 residues. Here the CDR3 reads CASSPLAGMSTDTQYF. In DNA, the CDR3 is TGTGCCAGCAGCCCTTTAGCGGGTATGAGCACAGATACGCAGTATTTT.

V is TRBV6-1 and J is TRBJ2-7; TRBD2 matches 13 bases. V lost 5 bases and J lost 8; bases outside the gene matches: 6. The length of the CDR3 is 14 residues. Germline V lookup: CDR1 MNHNS, CDR2 SASEGT. DNA of the CDR3: TGTGCCAGCAGTCGGACTAGCGGGAGTTGGAAGCAGTACTTC. Amino acid sequence: CASSRTSGSWKQYF.

This clonotype was counted ten times or more. The chain combines TRBV29-1 with TRBJ1-5; D may be TRBD1 (5 bases). The V gene lost 4 bases and the J gene lost 4 bases, with 17 bases spanning the gap. Per germline, CDR1 SQVTM and CDR2 ANQGSEA. The CDR3 spans 15 residues. The CDR3 DNA is TGCAGCGTTGTATCTCAGGGTGGCCCAAATCAGCCCCAGCATTTT. Amino acid sequence: CSVVSQGGPNQPQHF.

Note on this clonotype: At one end, the junction sequence differs from germline, possibly due to a read error. The J gene is TRBJ1-4, the V gene TRBV6-1, with D perhaps matching TRBD1 (5 bases). The CDR3 sequence is 16 residues long. Germline CDR1 and CDR2: MNHNS and SASEGT. The CDR3, as DNA: TGTACCAGCAGCGAAAACGCGTGGGGGTGGGATGAAAAACTGTTTTTT. The encoded protein is CTSSENAWGWDEKLFF.

Turning to this clonotype: This CDR3 is missing its conserved last phenylalanine or tryptophan, likely due to a read error. The DNA is omitted, as the CDR3 cannot be located on it reliably, and the CDR3 follows TCRdb's listing. The chain combines TRBV7-6 with TRBJ1-4; the table's TRBD1 call for D was not verified on the DNA. The CDR3 is 12 amino acids in total, end residues counted. CDR1 and CDR2 (germline): SGHVS, FNYEAQ. The CDR3 region is CASSSDSGTGIS.

This clonotype was counted at least ten times. The rearrangement links TRBV3-1 to TRBJ1-6; maybe TRBD1 (6 bases). V lost 2 bases and J lost 6, with 17 bases in between. The CDR3 is 17 amino acids. CDR1 and CDR2 from the germline V gene are LGHDT and YNNKEL (reference sequence). The CDR3 region has the DNA TGTGCCAGCAGCCAATCCCGAGGGGGGGCTGGTAATTCACCCCTCCACTTT. The encoded protein is CASSQSRGGAGNSPLHF.

This clonotype came up many times. V usage is TRBV7-9 and J usage is TRBJ2-7; 9 bases line up with TRBD1. V shed 10 bases and J 6 bases; nucleotides not matched to a gene: 7. This CDR3 contains 12 residues. Germline V gene lookup returns CDR1 SEHNR and CDR2 FQNEAQ (reference sequence). The DNA of the CDR3 is TGTGCCATACAGGGGGCTGTTCTCGAGCAGTACTTC. Its translation: CAIQGAVLEQYF.

This clonotype was picked up many times. This chain connects TRBV7-2 to TRBJ1-2, with 7 nucleotides matching TRBD1. With 4 bases clipped from V and 2 bases from J, the junction kept 1 base outside the gene matches. The CDR3 extends over 13 amino acids. Germline CDR1 and CDR2: SGHTA and FQGNSA. The CDR3: CASSSGQNYGYTF. The CDR3, as DNA: TGTGCCAGCAGCTCGGGACAGAACTATGGCTACACCTTC.

The chain has TRBV7-9 and TRBJ2-7; D not resolved. This CDR3 has 13 amino acids. Germline V gene data show CDR1 as SEHNR and CDR2 as FQNEAQ (reference sequence). With 4 bases removed from V and 5 bases from J, the gap between germline ends came to 12 bases. CDR3 DNA: TGTGCCAGCAGCTCCCTGGACGGCGACGAGCAGTACTTC. Its protein product is CASSSLDGDEQYF.

The chain links TRBV15 to TRBJ1-4, with TRBD1 matching 9 bases. V gave up 8 bases and J gave up 8 bases; unmatched junction bases: 6. Germline CDR1 is LNHNV and CDR2 is YYDKDF (reference sequence). The CDR3 extends over 13 amino acids. This chain's CDR3 is CATPGTGNEKLFF. The DNA for the CDR3 is TGTGCCACCCCCGGGACAGGGAACGAAAAACTGTTTTTT.

This clonotype was counted ten times or more. This chain connects TRBV19 to TRBJ2-7; TRBD1 agrees at 11 bases. The CDR3 totals 16 residues. Germline CDR1 reads LNHDA; CDR2 reads SQIVND (reference sequence). Trimming removed 3 bases from V and 5 bases from J; junction bases left unmatched: 9. The CDR3 DNA reads TGTGCCAGTAGTATGGGGTATGGACAGGGGGCTCACGAGCAGTACTTC. Translating gives CASSMGYGQGAHEQYF.

This chain joins TRBV7-2 and TRBJ2-7, with 11 bases identical to TRBD1. V was clipped by 5 bases and J by 4 bases; unmatched bases: 7. CDR1 and CDR2 from the germline V gene are SGHTA and FQGNSA. The CDR3 has 15 residues. The CDR3 region has the DNA TGTGCCAGCAGCACCCGAGGACAGGGGGCGTACGAGCAGTACTTC. Its translation: CASSTRGQGAYEQYF.

The chain combines TRBV2 with TRBJ2-5; the match to TRBD2 covers 10 bases. CDR3 size: 16 residues. Losses at the gene ends were 3 bases for V and 1 base for J; bases not matched to a gene: 5. CDR1 and CDR2 from the germline V gene are SNHLY and FYNNEI. The CDR3 region has the DNA TGTGCCAGCAGTGATGGACTAGCGGAGTCCCAAGAGACCCAGTACTTC. Amino acids: CASSDGLAESQETQYF.

Points on this clonotype: Being one base from a much bigger clone, this may be a read error. The V gene is TRBV12-3 or TRBV12-4, the J gene TRBJ2-3; D possibly corresponds to TRBD2 (7 bases). The CDR3 is 15 amino acids. V shed 7 bases and J shed 5 bases, with 19 bases lying between them. The CDR3 sequence: CASTFAGAGGDTQYF. For the CDR3, the DNA is TGTGCCAGCACTTTCGCGGGGGCGGGTGGAGATACGCAGTATTTT.

The J gene is TRBJ1-1, the V gene TRBV6-5; TRBD1 agrees at 7 bases. CDR1 is MNHEY, CDR2 SVGAGI, per germline. V lost 2 bases, J lost 4 bases, and 7 bases stayed unmatched. The CDR3 has 15 amino acids. This chain's CDR3 is CASSYGGGMSTEAFF. The CDR3 DNA is TGTGCCAGCAGTTACGGAGGGGGCATGAGCACTGAAGCTTTCTTT.

The V and J genes are TRBV4-2 and TRBJ2-2, with D perhaps TRBD1 (5 bases). CDR3 size: 12 residues. V lost 4 bases to trimming and J lost 8 bases, with 8 bases between them. Germline-derived CDR1 and CDR2 are LGHNA and YNFKEQ. CDR3 residues: CASSPRTGELFF. The CDR3 nucleotides read TGTGCCAGCAGCCCCAGGACAGGGGAGCTGTTTTTT.

This clonotype was seen ten or more times. The rearrangement links TRBV6-5 to TRBJ2-6, with D possibly TRBD1 on 6 matching bases. Trimming shortened V by 5 bases and J by 0 bases, and 11 bases separated the two germline ends. The V gene's germline CDR1 is MNHEY and CDR2 SVGAGI. There are 16 residues in the CDR3. CDR3 bases: TGTGCCAGCAGTAGGGACATAGGCTCTGGGGCCAACGTCCTGACTTTC. Amino acids: CASSRDIGSGANVLTF.